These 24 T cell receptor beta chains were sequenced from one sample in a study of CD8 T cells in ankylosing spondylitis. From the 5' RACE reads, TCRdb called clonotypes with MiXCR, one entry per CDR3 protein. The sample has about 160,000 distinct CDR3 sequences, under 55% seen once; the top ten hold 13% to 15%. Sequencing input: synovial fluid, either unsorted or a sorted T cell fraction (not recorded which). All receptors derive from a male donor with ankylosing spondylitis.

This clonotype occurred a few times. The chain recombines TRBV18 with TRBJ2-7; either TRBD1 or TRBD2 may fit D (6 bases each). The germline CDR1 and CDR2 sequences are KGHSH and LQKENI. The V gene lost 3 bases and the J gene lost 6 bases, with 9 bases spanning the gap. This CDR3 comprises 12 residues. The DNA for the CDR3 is TGTGCCAGCTCACCTGGGGGGCCCGAGCAGTACTTC. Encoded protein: CASSPGGPEQYF.

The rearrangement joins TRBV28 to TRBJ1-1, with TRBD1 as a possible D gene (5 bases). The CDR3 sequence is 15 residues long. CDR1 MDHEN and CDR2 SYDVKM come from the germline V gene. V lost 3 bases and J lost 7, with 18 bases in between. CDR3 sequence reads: CASSFLGTGGNEAFF. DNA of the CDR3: TGTGCCAGCAGTTTCTTGGGGACTGGGGGGAATGAAGCTTTCTTT.

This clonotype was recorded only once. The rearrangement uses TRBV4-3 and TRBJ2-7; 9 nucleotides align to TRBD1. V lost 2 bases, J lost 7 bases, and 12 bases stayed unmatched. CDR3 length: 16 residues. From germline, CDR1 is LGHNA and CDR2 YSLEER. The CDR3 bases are TGCGCCAGCAGCCAATTCCGGGACAGGGCCACGCGTGAGCAGTACTTC. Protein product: CASSQFRDRATREQYF.

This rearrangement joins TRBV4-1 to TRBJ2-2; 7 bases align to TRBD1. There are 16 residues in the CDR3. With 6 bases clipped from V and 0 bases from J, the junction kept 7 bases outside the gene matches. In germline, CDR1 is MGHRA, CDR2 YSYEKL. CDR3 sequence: CASRFSGGTNTGELFF. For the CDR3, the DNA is TGCGCCAGCAGGTTCTCAGGGGGTACGAACACCGGGGAGCTGTTTTTT.

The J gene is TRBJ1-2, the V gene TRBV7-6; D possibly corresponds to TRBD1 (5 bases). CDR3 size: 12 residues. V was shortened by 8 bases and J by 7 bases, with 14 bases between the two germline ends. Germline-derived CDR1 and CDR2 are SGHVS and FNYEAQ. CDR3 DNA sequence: TGTGCCAGCGGAATAAGGGGCGGTGGCTACACCTTC. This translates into CASGIRGGGYTF.

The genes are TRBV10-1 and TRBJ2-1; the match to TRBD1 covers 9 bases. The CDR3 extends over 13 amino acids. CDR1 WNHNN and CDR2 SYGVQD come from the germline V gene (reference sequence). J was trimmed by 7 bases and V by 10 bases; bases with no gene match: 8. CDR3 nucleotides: TGCGCCACCCGGGACAGGGAGCGTAATGAGCAGTTCTTC. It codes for CATRDRERNEQFF.

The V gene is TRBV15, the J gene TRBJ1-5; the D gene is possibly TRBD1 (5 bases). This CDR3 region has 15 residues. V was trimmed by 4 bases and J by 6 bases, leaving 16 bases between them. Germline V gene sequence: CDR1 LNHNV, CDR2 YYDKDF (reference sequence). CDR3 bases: TGTGCCACCAGCACCAGGACGGGGACCGGTCAGCCCCAGCATTTT. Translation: CATSTRTGTGQPQHF.

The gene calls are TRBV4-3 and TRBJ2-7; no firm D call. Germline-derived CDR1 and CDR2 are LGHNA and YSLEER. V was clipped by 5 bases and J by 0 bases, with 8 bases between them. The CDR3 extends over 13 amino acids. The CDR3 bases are TGCGCCAGCAGCAAAGCATACTCCTACGAGCAGTACTTC. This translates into CASSKAYSYEQYF.

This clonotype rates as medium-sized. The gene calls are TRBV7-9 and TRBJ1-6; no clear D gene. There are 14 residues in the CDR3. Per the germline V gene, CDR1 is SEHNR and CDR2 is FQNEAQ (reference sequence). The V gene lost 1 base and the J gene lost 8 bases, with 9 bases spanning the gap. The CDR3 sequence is CASSLGGPDSPLHF. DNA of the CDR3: TGTGCCAGCAGCTTAGGAGGACCCGATTCACCCCTCCACTTT.

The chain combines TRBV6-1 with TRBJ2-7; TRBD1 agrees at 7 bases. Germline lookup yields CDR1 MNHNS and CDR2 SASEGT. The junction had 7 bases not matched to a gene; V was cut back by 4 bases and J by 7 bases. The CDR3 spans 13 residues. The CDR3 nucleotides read TGTGCCAGCAGTGCCACAGGGGTGGGAGAGCAGTACTTC. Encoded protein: CASSATGVGEQYF.

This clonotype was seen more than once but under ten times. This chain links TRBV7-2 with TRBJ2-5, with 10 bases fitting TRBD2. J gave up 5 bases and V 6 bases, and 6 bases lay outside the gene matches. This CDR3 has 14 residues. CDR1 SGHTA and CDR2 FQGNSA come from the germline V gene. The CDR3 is CASSFLAGEETQYF. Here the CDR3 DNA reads TGTGCCAGCAGTTTCCTAGCGGGAGAGGAGACCCAGTACTTC. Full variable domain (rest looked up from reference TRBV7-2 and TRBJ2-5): GAGVSQSPSNKVTEKGKDVELRCDPISGHTALYWYRQSLGQGLEFLIYFQGNSAPDKSGLPSDRFSAERTGGSVSTLTIQRTQQEDSAVYLCASSFLAGEETQYFGPGTRLLVL.

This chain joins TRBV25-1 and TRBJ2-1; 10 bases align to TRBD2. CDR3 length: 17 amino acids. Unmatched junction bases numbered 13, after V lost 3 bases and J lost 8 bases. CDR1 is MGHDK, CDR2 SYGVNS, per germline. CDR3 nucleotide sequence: TGTGCCAGCAGTGATCCGTCCAGCGGGGGGGCGTGGTATGAGCAGTTCTTC. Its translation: CASSDPSSGGAWYEQFF.

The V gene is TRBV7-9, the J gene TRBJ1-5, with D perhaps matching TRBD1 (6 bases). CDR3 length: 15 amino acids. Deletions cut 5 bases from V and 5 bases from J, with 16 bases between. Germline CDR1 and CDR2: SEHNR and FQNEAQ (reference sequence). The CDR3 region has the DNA TGTGCCAGCAGCGAGTCAGGGGCCTGGTATCAGCCCCAGCATTTT. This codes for CASSESGAWYQPQHF.

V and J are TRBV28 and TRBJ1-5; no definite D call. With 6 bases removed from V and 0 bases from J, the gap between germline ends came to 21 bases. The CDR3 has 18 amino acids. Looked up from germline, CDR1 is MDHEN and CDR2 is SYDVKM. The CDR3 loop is CASSPGWAHTYSNQPQHF. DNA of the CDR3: TGTGCCAGCAGCCCTGGGTGGGCGCATACCTATAGCAATCAGCCCCAGCATTTT.

The CDR3 sequence: CASSLGFRDTEAFF. CDR3 DNA sequence: TGTGCCAGCAGCTTAGGTTTTAGGGACACTGAAGCTTTCTTT. The chain uses TRBV7-9 and TRBJ1-1, with D unresolved. This CDR3 contains 14 residues. With 1 base removed from V and 3 bases from J, the gap between germline ends came to 9 bases. In germline, CDR1 is SEHNR, CDR2 FQNEAQ (reference sequence).

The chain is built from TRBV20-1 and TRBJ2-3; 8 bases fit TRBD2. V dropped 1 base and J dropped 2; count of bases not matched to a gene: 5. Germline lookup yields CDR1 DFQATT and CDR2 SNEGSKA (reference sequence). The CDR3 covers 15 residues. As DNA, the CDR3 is TGCAGTGCTAGAGTTCCACTAGCGGCCACAGATACGCAGTATTTT. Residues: CSARVPLAATDTQYF.

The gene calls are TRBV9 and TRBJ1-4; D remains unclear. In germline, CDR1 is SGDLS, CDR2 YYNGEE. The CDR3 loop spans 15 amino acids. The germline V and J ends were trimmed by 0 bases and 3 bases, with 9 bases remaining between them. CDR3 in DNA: TGTGCCAGCAGCGTAGGTTGGCAGTCTAATGAAAAACTGTTTTTT. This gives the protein CASSVGWQSNEKLFF.

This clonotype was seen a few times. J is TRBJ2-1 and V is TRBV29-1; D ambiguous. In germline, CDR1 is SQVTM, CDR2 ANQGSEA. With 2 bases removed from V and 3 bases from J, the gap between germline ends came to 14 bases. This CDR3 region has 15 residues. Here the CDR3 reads CSVEFWQSNYNEQFF. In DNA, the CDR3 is TGCAGCGTTGAATTTTGGCAGAGCAACTACAATGAGCAGTTCTTC.

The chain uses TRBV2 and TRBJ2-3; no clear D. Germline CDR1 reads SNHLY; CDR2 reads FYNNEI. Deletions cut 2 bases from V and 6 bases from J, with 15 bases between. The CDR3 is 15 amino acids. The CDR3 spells CASSELLGPSDTQYF. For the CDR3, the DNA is TGTGCCAGCAGTGAACTACTTGGGCCCTCCGATACGCAGTATTTT.

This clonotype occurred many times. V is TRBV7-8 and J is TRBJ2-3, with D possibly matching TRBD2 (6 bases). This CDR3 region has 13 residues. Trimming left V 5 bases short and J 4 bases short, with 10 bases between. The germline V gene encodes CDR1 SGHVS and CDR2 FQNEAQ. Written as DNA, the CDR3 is TGTGCCAGCAGCCTCGGGAGCCCAGATACGCAGTATTTT. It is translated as CASSLGSPDTQYF.

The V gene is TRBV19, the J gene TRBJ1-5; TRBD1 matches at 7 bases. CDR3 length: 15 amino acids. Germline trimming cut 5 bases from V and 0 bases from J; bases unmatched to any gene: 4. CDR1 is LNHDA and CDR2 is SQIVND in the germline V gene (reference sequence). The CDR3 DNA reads TGTGCCAGTAGTGCCGGGACAGCTAGCAATCAGCCCCAGCATTTT. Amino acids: CASSAGTASNQPQHF.

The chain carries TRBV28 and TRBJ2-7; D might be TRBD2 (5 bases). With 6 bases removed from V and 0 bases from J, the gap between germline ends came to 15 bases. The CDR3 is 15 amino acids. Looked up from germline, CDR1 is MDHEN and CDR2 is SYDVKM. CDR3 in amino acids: CASSNGVDLSYEQYF. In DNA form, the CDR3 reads TGTGCCAGCAGCAACGGGGTAGATCTCTCCTACGAGCAGTACTTC. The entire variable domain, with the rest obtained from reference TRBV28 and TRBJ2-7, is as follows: DVKVTQSSRYLVKRTGEKVFLECVQDMDHENMFWYRQDPGLGLRLIYFSYDVKMKEKGDIPEGYSVSREKKERFSLILESASTNQTSMYLCASSNGVDLSYEQYFGPGTRLTVT.

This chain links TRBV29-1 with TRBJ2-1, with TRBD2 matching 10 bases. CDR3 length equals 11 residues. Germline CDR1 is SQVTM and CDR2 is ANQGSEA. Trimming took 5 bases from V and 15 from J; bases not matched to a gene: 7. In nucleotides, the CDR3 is TGCAGCGTTCCCTCGGAGCGGGAGGGGTTCTTC. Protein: CSVPSEREGFF.

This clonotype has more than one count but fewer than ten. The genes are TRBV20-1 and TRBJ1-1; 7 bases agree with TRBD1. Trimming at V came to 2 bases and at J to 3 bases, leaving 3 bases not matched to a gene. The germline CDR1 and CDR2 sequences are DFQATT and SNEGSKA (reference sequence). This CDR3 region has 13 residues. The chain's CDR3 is CSARTDRDTEAFF. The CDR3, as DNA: TGCAGTGCTAGAACAGACAGGGACACTGAAGCTTTCTTT.